Sequencing of this TCR beta chain was carried out in a study of T cell responses to AZD1222 COVID-19 vaccine. Study-wide findings and caveats: Donors were mostly white British, more females; clonal diversity possibly underestimated.

With regard to this clone: Its target is not known.

Germline V gene lookup returns CDR1 MNHNS and CDR2 SASEGT. The CDR3 has 14 amino acids. The V end was cut by 2 bases, the J end by 6 bases, with 13 bases between. Sequenced by immunoSEQ multiplex PCR; TCRdb stores in-frame clones only, minus some. Of roughly 49,000 clones listed, roughly 80% are singletons. This clonotype originated in an adult in good health. The rearrangement uses TRBV6-1 and TRBJ1-2, with D possibly matching TRBD1 (5 bases). Material: peripheral blood, obtained on day 0 of AZD1222 vaccination. The CDR3 reads CASSEFGREDGYTF. The CDR3 DNA is TGTGCCAGCAGTGAATTCGGCAGGGAGGATGGCTACACCTTC.